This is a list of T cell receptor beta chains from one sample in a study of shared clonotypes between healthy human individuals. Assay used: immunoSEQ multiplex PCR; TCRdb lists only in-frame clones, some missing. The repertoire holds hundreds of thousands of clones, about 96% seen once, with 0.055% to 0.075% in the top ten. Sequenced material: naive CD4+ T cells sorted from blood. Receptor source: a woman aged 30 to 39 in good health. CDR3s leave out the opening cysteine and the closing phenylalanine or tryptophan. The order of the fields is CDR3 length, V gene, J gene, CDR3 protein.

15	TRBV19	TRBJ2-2	ATRNRVGSGMSGELF
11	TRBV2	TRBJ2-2	ASSEQGGGELF
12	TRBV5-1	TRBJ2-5	ASSPGSSGETQY
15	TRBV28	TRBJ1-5	ASSSYPSGDSNQPQH
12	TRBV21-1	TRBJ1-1	ASSKSLRNTEAF
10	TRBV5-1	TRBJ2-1	ASNGRNNEQF
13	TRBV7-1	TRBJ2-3	ASSPSLAGADTQY
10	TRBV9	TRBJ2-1	ASSVVGEWGF
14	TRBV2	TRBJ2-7	ASSGTSGRGAYEQY
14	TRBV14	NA	ASSHRPGQGSYEQY
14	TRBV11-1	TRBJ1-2	ASSLKSGTPNYGYT